Presented here are 23 T cell receptor beta chains from one specimen sequenced in a study of blood T cell repertoires in COVID-19. Sequencing was performed with immunoSEQ multiplex PCR; in TCRdb, only in-frame clones are kept and a portion is missing. Altogether 130,000 or so clones are present, more than 65% being singletons, with the ten largest covering over 2%. Source material: peripheral blood. The receptors were gathered from a woman aged 65 to 85 with acute or convalescent COVID-19.

This clone appeared a few times. V is TRBV6-5 and J is TRBJ1-2; D not certain. V lost 2 bases to trimming and J lost 0 bases, with 10 bases between them. This CDR3 spans 15 amino acids. Germline V CDR1 and CDR2: MNHEY, SVGAGI. The CDR3 coding sequence is TGTGCCAGCAGTTACGCCGGTGGAGCTAACTATGGCTACACCTTC. Amino acids: CASSYAGGANYGYTF.

The gene calls are TRBV5-4 and TRBJ2-7; TRBD1 agrees at 8 bases. The CDR3 totals 15 residues. V shed 2 bases, J shed 4 bases, and the junction held 8 bases outside the gene matches. Germline CDR1 and CDR2: SGHNT and YYREEE (reference sequence). The CDR3 bases are TGTGCCAGCAGCTTAGACAGGGGTAAGGGGTACGAGCAGTACTTC. Its translation: CASSLDRGKGYEQYF.

This clone occurred a few times. The chain recombines TRBV25-1 with TRBJ1-1, with 10 positions matching TRBD1. Trimming removed 6 bases from V and 7 bases from J; junction bases left unmatched: 8. The CDR3 length is 14 residues. Looked up from germline, CDR1 is MGHDK and CDR2 is SYGVNS. CDR3 DNA sequence: TGTGCCAGCAGGTACAGGGACAGGGGAGTTGAAGCTTTCTTT. As protein: CASRYRDRGVEAFF.

This sequence joins TRBV6-5 and TRBJ1-1; a possible D gene is TRBD1 (5 bases). Trimming cost V 0 bases and J 4 bases, with 6 bases left between them. The CDR3 consists of 13 residues. Germline CDR1 MNHEY, CDR2 SVGAGI. The CDR3 nucleotides read TGTGCCAGCAGTTACTCCAGGGTCACTGAAGCTTTCTTT. Protein: CASSYSRVTEAFF.

The V call is TRBV12-3 or TRBV12-4, the J call TRBJ1-3; D possibly corresponds to TRBD1 (5 bases). Trimming shortened V by 2 bases and J by 8 bases, and 7 bases separated the two germline ends. The CDR3 is 12 amino acids. CDR3 in DNA: TGTGCCAGCAGTTTACAGGGTTACACCATATATTTT. As protein: CASSLQGYTIYF.

The genes are TRBV30 and TRBJ1-2; TRBD1 matches 7 bases. Germline lookup yields CDR1 GTSNPN and CDR2 SVGIG (reference sequence). This CDR3 spans 12 amino acids. J gave up 2 bases and V 4 bases, and 1 base lay outside the gene matches. CDR3 coding DNA: TGTGCCTGGATACAGGGGAACTATGGCTACACCTTC. Amino acids: CAWIQGNYGYTF.

This clone was picked up a small number of times. The genes are TRBV6-4 and TRBJ2-5; tentatively, D is TRBD2 (5 bases). The CDR3 extends over 13 amino acids. V shed 3 bases and J shed 7 bases, with 12 bases lying between them. CDR1 is MRHNA and CDR2 is SNTAGT in the germline V gene. CDR3 region: CASSEEVMGTQYF. In DNA, the CDR3 is TGTGCCAGCAGTGAGGAGGTTATGGGGACCCAGTACTTC.

This clone was seen a handful of times. This chain links TRBV7-2 with TRBJ2-1; 10 nucleotides agree with TRBD1. The CDR3 is made up of 14 amino acids. Per the germline V gene, CDR1 is SGHTA and CDR2 is FQGNSA. V was pared by 5 bases and J by 9 bases, with 7 bases of the junction left unmatched. The CDR3 is CASSPGQGVGEQFF. Written as DNA, the CDR3 is TGTGCCAGCAGCCCAGGACAGGGGGTGGGTGAGCAGTTCTTC. Full variable domain (remainder filled in from reference TRBV7-2 and TRBJ2-1): GAGVSQSPSNKVTEKGKDVELRCDPISGHTALYWYRQSLGQGLEFLIYFQGNSAPDKSGLPSDRFSAERTGGSVSTLTIQRTQQEDSAVYLCASSPGQGVGEQFFGPGTRLTVL.

In its sample, this clone was seen a few times. The chain has TRBV5-1 and TRBJ1-3; 8 bases are a match to TRBD1. V shed 5 bases, J shed 2 bases, and the junction held 6 bases outside the gene matches. The CDR3 extends over 15 amino acids. Per germline, CDR1 SGHRS and CDR2 YFSETQ. The CDR3 loop is CASRVGQGAGNTIYF. The CDR3 DNA sequence: TGCGCCAGCAGAGTTGGACAGGGAGCTGGAAACACCATATATTTT.

The V and J genes are TRBV6-5 and TRBJ1-4, with TRBD1 matching over 9 bases. The CDR3 runs 14 residues. J gave up 6 bases and V 4 bases, and 3 bases lay outside the gene matches. CDR1 and CDR2 from the germline V gene are MNHEY and SVGAGI. This CDR3 is CASSLDRGDEKLFF. DNA of the CDR3: TGTGCCAGCAGTTTGGACAGGGGAGATGAAAAACTGTTTTTT.

The CDR3 reads CASSLALAGGLSYEQYF. The CDR3 DNA reads TGTGCCAGCAGCTTAGCACTAGCGGGAGGGCTCTCCTACGAGCAGTACTTC. V and J are TRBV11-2 and TRBJ2-7; 13 nucleotides agree with TRBD2. J gave up 0 bases and V 1 base, and 3 bases lay outside the gene matches. The CDR3 runs 17 residues. Germline V lookup: CDR1 SGHAT, CDR2 FQNNGV.

In its sample, this clone was seen many times. V gene TRBV27 combines with J gene TRBJ1-2; 8 nucleotides match TRBD1. Trimming at V came to 6 bases and at J to 7 bases, leaving 7 bases not matched to a gene. This CDR3 region has 13 residues. Germline assignment: CDR1 MNHEY and CDR2 SMNVEV (reference sequence). CDR3 nucleotide sequence: TGTGCCAGCAGCCAGACAGGGGTGTCTGGCTACACCTTC. Its protein product is CASSQTGVSGYTF.

The CDR3: CSVERGAEAFF. CDR3 bases: TGCAGCGTTGAACGCGGGGCTGAAGCTTTCTTT. This sequence joins TRBV29-1 and TRBJ1-1; no reliable D call. The CDR3 loop spans 11 amino acids. Trimming took off 2 bases at V and 6 bases at J, with 7 bases between the two ends. Germline V lookup: CDR1 SQVTM, CDR2 ANQGSEA.

The J gene is TRBJ2-7, the V gene TRBV6-5, with TRBD1 matching 7 bases. Germline trimming cut 4 bases from V and 3 bases from J; bases unmatched to any gene: 6. Germline values: CDR1 MNHEY, CDR2 SVGAGI. The CDR3 sequence is 14 residues long. The DNA of the CDR3 is TGTGCCAGCAGTTCCGGGTACAGGGGCTACGAGCAGTACTTC. Its protein is CASSSGYRGYEQYF.

V and J are TRBV7-2 and TRBJ2-7; 13 nucleotides agree with TRBD2. The J segment lost 0 bases and the V segment lost 5 bases, leaving 4 bases of the junction unmatched. The germline gives CDR1 SGHTA, CDR2 FQGNSA. There are 16 residues in the CDR3. The CDR3: CASSQWTSGGSYEQYF. The CDR3 nucleotides read TGTGCCAGCAGCCAGTGGACTAGCGGGGGCTCCTACGAGCAGTACTTC. Drawing the rest from reference TRBV7-2 and TRBJ2-7, the complete variable domain is GAGVSQSPSNKVTEKGKDVELRCDPISGHTALYWYRQSLGQGLEFLIYFQGNSAPDKSGLPSDRFSAERTGGSVSTLTIQRTQQEDSAVYLCASSQWTSGGSYEQYFGPGTRLTVT.

The V gene is TRBV9, the J gene TRBJ2-2; TRBD1 agrees at 8 bases. The CDR3 length is 15 residues. The germline V gene encodes CDR1 SGDLS and CDR2 YYNGEE. The V segment lost 3 bases and the J segment 4 bases; nucleotides outside the gene matches: 5. The CDR3 DNA reads as TGTGCCAGCAGCGCCCAGGGGGCGGGCACCGGGGAGCTGTTTTTT. Translated: CASSAQGAGTGELFF.

This chain links TRBV6-5 with TRBJ1-4, with 7 nucleotides matching TRBD1. Germline lookup yields CDR1 MNHEY and CDR2 SVGAGI. There are 15 residues in the CDR3. The V segment lost 6 bases and the J segment 8 bases; nucleotides outside the gene matches: 12. CDR3 nucleotide sequence: TGTGCCAGCAGCGTTATAGGGGGCCAGGGAGAAAAACTGTTTTTT. Translated, it gives CASSVIGGQGEKLFF.

The rearrangement links TRBV28 to TRBJ1-5; D gene ambiguous. The CDR3 is made up of 14 amino acids. The germline V gene encodes CDR1 MDHEN and CDR2 SYDVKM. The germline V and J ends were trimmed by 5 bases and 7 bases, with 15 bases remaining between them. CDR3 sequence: CASSTGQAGQPQHF. The CDR3, as DNA: TGTGCCAGCAGTACGGGCCAAGCGGGGCAGCCCCAGCATTTT.

The genes are TRBV3-1 (or the pseudogene TRBV3-2) and TRBJ2-1; 8 bases match TRBD2. Unmatched junction bases numbered 12, after V lost 4 bases and J lost 7 bases. Germline CDR1 is LGHDT and CDR2 is YNNKEL (reference sequence). The CDR3 has 16 residues. The CDR3 is CASSPFPAGVGNEQFF. CDR3 DNA sequence: TGTGCCAGCAGCCCCTTTCCAGCGGGAGTGGGAAATGAGCAGTTCTTC.

The J gene is TRBJ1-2, the V gene TRBV5-3; D call uncertain. TRBV5-3 is recorded as an ORF, its role being uncertain. The V gene lost 2 bases and the J gene lost 0 bases, with 17 bases spanning the gap. The CDR3 covers 17 residues. CDR3 bases: TGTGCCAGAAGCTTTGAGTGGCGGCTCCTAGCTAACTATGGCTACACCTTC. It codes for CARSFEWRLLANYGYTF.

V usage is TRBV6-5 and J usage is TRBJ1-6; TRBD1 aligns across 9 bases. The J segment lost 6 bases and the V segment lost 0 bases, leaving 3 bases of the junction unmatched. Germline CDR1 reads MNHEY; CDR2 reads SVGAGI. CDR3 length: 16 residues. The CDR3 DNA follows: TGTGCCAGCAGTTACTCACAGGGGGCGGCTAATTCACCCCTCCACTTT. Amino acids: CASSYSQGAANSPLHF.

The chain uses TRBV7-9 and TRBJ2-1, with 9 positions matching TRBD2. V lost 11 bases to trimming and J lost 2 bases; unmatched junction nucleotides: 1. CDR3 length equals 12 residues. Per germline, CDR1 SEHNR and CDR2 FQNEAQ (reference sequence). Here the CDR3 DNA reads TGTGCCGCGGGGGGGACCTACAATGAGCAGTTCTTC. Translation: CAAGGTYNEQFF. The full variable domain, its missing parts supplied by reference TRBV7-9 and TRBJ2-1, is DTGVSQNPRHKITKRGQNVTFRCDPISEHNRLYWYRQTLGQGPEFLTYFQNEAQLEKSRLLSDRFSAERPKGSFSTLEIQRTEQGDSAMYLCAAGGTYNEQFFGPGTRLTVL.

This clone has more than one count but fewer than ten. Written as DNA, the CDR3 is TGCGCCAGCAGTGAGCCTGGGACAGGCGCCTATGGCTACACCTTC. Amino acids: CASSEPGTGAYGYTF. The chain carries TRBV10-2 and TRBJ1-2; 8 nucleotides align to TRBD1. The CDR3 contains 15 residues. V gave up 2 bases and J gave up 4 bases; unmatched junction bases: 6. The germline V gene has CDR1 WSHSY and CDR2 SAAADI.